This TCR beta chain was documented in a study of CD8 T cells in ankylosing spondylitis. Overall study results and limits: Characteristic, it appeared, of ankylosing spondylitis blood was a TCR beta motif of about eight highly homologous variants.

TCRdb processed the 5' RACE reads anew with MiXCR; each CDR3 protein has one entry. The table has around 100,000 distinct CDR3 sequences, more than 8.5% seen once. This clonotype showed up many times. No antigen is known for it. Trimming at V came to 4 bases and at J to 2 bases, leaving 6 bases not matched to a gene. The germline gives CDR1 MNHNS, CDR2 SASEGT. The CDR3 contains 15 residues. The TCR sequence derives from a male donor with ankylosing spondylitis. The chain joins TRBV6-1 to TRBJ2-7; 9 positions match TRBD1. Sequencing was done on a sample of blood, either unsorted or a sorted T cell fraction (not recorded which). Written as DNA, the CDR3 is TGTGCCAGCAGTGGCTGGACAGGGGCGGCCTACGAGCAGTACGTC. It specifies CASSGWTGAAYEQYV.